This T cell receptor beta chain was documented in a study of PD-L1 blockade in urothelial cancer. Study as a whole: Typically, measured as a median, blood samples had about 140,000 T cells.

The sample's time point: pretreatment peripheral blood. The templates were synthetic TCR analogs, and they were spiked into each PCR. TCRdb keeps only in-frame clones here, not all; method: immunoSEQ multiplex PCR. The table lists about 52,000 clones, roughly 82% of them singletons. Specimen: PBMCs, collected around atezolizumab (anti-PD-L1) treatment. The sequence was collected from a man aged 50 to 59 with urothelial cancer.

The CDR3 here is CASSLGASGAETQYF. The CDR3 DNA follows: TGTGCCAGCAGCTTAGGGGCTAGCGGGGCAGAGACCCAGTACTTC. The gene calls are TRBV11-2 and TRBJ2-5; 9 bases are shared with TRBD2. The germline V gene has CDR1 SGHAT and CDR2 FQNNGV. This CDR3 has 15 residues. Trimming cost V 1 base and J 4 bases; bases outside gene matches: 4.